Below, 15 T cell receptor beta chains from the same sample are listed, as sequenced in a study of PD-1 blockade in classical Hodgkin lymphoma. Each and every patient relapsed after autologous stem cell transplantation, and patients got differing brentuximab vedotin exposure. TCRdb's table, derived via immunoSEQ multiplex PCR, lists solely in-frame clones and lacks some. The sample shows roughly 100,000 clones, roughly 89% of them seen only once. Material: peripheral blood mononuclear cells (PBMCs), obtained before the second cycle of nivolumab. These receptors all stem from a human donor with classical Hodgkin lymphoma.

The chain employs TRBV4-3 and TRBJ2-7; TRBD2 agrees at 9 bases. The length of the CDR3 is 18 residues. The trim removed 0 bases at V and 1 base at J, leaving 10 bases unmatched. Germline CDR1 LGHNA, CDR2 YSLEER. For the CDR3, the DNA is TGCGCCAGCAGCCAAGAAGCCAGCGGGGGGCATCTATCCTACGAGCAGTACTTC. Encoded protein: CASSQEASGGHLSYEQYF.

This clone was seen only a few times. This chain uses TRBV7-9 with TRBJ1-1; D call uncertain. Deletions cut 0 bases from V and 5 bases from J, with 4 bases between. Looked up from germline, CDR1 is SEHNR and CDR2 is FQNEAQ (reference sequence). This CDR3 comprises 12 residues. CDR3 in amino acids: CASSLAGTEAFF. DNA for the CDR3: TGTGCCAGCAGCTTAGCCGGGACTGAAGCTTTCTTT.

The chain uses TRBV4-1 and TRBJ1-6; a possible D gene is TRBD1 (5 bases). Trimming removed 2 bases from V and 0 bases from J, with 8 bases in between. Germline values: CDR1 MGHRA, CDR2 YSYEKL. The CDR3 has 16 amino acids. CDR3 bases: TGCGCCAGCAGCCAATCGGGACTCTCCTATAATTCACCCCTCCACTTT. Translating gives CASSQSGLSYNSPLHF.

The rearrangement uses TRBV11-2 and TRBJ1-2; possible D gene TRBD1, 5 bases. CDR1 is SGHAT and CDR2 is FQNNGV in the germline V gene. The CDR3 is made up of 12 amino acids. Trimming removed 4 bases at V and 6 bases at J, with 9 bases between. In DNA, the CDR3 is TGTGCCAGCAGCTCCCAACAGGATGGCTACACCTTC. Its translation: CASSSQQDGYTF.

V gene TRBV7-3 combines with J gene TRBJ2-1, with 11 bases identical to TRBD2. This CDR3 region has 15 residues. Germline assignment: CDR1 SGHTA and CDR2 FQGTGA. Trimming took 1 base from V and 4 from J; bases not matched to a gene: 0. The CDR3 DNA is TGTGCCAGCAGCTTAAGACTAGCGGGGTACAATGAGCAGTTCTTC. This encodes CASSLRLAGYNEQFF.

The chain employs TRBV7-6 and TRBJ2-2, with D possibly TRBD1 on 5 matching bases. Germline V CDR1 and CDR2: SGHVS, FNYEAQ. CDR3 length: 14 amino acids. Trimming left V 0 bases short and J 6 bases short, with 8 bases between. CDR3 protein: CASSLAGVAGELFF. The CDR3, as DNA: TGTGCCAGCAGCTTAGCAGGGGTGGCCGGGGAGCTGTTTTTT.

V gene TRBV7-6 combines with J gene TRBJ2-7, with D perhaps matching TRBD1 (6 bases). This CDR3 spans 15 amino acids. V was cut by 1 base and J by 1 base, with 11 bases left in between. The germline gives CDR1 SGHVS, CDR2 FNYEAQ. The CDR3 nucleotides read TGTGCCAGCAGCTTAGACAGGGACGCGTCCTACGAGCAGTACTTC. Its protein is CASSLDRDASYEQYF.

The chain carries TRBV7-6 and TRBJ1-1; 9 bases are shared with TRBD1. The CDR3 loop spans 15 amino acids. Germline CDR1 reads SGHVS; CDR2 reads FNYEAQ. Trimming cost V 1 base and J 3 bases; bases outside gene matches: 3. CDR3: CASSLGTGVYTEAFF. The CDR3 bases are TGTGCCAGCAGCTTAGGGACAGGGGTTTACACTGAAGCTTTCTTT.

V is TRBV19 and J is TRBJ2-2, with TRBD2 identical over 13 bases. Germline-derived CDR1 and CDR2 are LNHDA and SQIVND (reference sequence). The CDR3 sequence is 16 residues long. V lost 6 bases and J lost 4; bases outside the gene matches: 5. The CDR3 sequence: CASSKLAGGFTGELFF. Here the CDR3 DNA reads TGTGCCAGTAGCAAACTAGCGGGGGGGTTCACCGGGGAGCTGTTTTTT. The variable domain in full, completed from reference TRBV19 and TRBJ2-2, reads DGGITQSPKYLFRKEGQNVTLSCEQNLNHDAMYWYRQDPGQGLRLIYYSQIVNDFQKGDIAEGYSVSREKKESFPLTVTSAQKNPTAFYLCASSKLAGGFTGELFFGEGSRLTVL.

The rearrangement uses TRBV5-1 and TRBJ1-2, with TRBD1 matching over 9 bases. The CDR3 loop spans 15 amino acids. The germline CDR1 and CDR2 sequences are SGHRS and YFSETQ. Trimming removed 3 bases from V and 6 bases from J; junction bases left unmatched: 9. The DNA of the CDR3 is TGCGCCAGCAGCTCCCGGACAGGGGAGAGGAATGGCTACACCTTC. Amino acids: CASSSRTGERNGYTF.

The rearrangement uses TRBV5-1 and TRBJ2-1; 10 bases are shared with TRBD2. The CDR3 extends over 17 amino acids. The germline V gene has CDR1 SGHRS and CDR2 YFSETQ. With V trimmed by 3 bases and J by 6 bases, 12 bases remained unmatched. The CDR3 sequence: CASSCRKTSGVCNEQFF. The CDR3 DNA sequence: TGCGCCAGCAGCTGCCGAAAAACTAGCGGGGTTTGCAATGAGCAGTTCTTC. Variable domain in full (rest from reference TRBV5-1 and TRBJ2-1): KAGVTQTPRYLIKTRGQQVTLSCSPISGHRSVSWYQQTPGQGLQFLFEYFSETQRNKGNFPGRFSGRQFSNSRSEMNVSTLELGDSALYLCASSCRKTSGVCNEQFFGPGTRLTVL.

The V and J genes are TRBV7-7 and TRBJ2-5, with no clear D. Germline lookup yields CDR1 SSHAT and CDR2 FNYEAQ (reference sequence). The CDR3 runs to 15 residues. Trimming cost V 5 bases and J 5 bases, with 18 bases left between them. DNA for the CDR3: TGTGCCAGCAGCCTCAAAATCGGTGGGCCGGAGACCCAGTACTTC. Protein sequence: CASSLKIGGPETQYF.

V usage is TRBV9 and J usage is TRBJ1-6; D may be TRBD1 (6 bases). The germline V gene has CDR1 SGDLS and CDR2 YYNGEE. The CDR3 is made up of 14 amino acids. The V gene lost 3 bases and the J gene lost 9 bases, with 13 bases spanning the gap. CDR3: CASSEEQGTSPLHF. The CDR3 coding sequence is TGTGCCAGCAGCGAAGAACAGGGTACTTCACCCCTCCACTTT.

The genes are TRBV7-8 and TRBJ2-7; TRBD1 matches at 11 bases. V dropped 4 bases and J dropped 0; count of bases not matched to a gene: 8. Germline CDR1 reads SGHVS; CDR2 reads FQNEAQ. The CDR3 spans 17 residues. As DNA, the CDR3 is TGTGCCAGCAGCTCGCGGACAGGGGGCCGTAGCTCCTACGAGCAGTACTTC. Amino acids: CASSSRTGGRSSYEQYF.

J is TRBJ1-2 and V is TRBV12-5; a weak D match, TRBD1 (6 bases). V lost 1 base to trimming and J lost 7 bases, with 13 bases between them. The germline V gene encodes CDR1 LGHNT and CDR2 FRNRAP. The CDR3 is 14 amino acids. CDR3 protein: CASGLEGGTGGYTF. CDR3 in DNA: TGTGCTAGTGGTTTGGAGGGGGGAACTGGTGGCTACACCTTC. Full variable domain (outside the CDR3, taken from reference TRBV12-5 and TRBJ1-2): DARVTQTPRHKVTEMGQEVTMRCQPILGHNTVFWYRQTMMQGLELLAYFRNRAPLDDSGMPKDRFSAEMPDATLATLKIQPSEPRDSAVYFCASGLEGGTGGYTFGSGTRLTVV.